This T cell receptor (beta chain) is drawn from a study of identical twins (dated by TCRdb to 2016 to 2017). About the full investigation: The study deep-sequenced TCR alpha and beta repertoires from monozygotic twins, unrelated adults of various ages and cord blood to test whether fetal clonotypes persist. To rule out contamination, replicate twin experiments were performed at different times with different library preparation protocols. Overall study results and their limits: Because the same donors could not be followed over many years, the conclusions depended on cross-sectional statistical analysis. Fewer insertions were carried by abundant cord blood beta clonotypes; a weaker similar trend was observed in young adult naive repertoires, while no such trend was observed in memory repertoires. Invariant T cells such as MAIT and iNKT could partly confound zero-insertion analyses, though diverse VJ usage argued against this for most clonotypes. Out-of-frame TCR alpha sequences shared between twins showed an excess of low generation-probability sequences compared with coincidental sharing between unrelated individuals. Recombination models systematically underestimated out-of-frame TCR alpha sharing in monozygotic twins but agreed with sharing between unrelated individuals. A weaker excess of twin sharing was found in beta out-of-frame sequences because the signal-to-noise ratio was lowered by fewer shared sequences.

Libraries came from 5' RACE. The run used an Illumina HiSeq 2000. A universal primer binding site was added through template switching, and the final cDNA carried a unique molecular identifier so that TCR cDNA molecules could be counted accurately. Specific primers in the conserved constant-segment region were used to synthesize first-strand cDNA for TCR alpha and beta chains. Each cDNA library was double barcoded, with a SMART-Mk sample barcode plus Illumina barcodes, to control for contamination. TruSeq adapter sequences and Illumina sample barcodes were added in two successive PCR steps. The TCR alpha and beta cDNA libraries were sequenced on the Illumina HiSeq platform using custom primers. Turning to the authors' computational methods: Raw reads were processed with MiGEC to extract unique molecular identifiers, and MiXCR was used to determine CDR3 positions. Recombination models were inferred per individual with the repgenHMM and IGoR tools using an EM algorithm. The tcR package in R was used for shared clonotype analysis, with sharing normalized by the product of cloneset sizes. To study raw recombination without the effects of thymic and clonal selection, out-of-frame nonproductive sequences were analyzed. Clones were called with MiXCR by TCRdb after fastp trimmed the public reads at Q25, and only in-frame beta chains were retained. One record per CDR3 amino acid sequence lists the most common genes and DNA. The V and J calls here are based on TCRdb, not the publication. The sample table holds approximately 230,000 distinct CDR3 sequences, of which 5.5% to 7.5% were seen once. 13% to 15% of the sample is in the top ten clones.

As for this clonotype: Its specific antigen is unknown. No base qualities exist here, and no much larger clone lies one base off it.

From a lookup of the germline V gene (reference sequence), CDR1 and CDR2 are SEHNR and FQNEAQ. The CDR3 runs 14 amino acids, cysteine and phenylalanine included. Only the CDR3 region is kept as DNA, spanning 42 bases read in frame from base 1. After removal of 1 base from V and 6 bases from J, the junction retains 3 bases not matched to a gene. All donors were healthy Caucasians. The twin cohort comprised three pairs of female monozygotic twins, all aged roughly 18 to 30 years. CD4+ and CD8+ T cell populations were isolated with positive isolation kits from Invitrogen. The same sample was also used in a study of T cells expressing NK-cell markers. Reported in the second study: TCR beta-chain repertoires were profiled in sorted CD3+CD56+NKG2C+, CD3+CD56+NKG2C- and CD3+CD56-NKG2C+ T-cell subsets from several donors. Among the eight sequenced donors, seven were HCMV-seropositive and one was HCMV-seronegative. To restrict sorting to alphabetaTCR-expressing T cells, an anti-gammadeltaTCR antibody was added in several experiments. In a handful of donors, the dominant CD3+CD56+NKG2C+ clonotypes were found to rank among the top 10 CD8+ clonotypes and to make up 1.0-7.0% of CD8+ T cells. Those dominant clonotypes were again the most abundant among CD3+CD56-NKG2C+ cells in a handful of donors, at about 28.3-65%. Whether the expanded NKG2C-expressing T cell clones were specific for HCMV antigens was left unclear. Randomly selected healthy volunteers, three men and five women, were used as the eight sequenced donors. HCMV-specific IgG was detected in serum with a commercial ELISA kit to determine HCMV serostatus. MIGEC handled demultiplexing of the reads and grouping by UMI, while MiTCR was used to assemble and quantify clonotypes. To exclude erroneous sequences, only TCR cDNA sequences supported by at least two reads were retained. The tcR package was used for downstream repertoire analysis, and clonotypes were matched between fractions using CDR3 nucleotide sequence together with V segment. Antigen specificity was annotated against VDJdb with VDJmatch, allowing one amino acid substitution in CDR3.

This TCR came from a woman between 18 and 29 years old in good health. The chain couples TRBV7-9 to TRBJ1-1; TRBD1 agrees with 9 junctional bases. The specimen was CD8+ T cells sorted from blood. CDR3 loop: CASSLEGTGSEAFF. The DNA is TGTGCCAGCAGCTTAGAGGGGACAGGGTCTGAAGCTTTCTTT.